This T cell receptor beta chain was sequenced during a study of OX40 agonist ivuxolimab in advanced cancers. This CDR3 spans 14 amino acids. J lost 2 bases, V lost 7 bases, and 6 bases had no gene match. Germline V gene sequence: CDR1 WSHSY, CDR2 SAAADI. The protocol was immunoSEQ multiplex PCR, while the TCRdb copy is restricted to in-frame clones and leaves out a portion. The table includes tens of thousands of clones, roughly 86% detected once. The source material was CD4+ or CD8+ T cells sorted from blood, sampled in a trial of the OX40 agonist ivuxolimab. This sequence joins TRBV10-2 and TRBJ2-5; 8 bases are shared with TRBD2. This clonotype originated in an adult with an advanced solid tumor such as melanoma, head and neck, liver or kidney cancer. In DNA, the CDR3 is TGCGCCAGCAACAAAGCGGGGGTACAAGAGACCCAGTACTTC. This sequence encodes CASNKAGVQETQYF.